This T cell receptor (beta chain) was found in a study of cytotoxic CD8 clonotypes in ibrutinib-treated CLL (dated by TCRdb to the early 2020s). Broadly, across the study: The cohort had ten to twelve relapsed/refractory and around 16 treatment-naive patients; 17 were IGHV unmutated. Cryopreserved peripheral blood mononuclear cells were obtained before treatment, at response, and at either sustained remission or disease progression. Longitudinal samples were available for about 30% of the roughly 86 trial participants. Responses were partial in around 25 patients and complete in 2; after median around 65 months follow-up, about 15 stayed in remission and about 12 progressed. Samples at response were collected after a median of roughly twelve months of treatment, with a range of roughly 6 to 36 months. Samples averaged roughly 280,000 productive templates and roughly 86,000 productive rearrangements. All remission and progressive disease samples were collected while patients were still receiving ibrutinib. General findings and caveats noted by the study authors: Public clonotypes were rare and either shrank or stayed stable during treatment, and the rise in clonality at ibrutinib response reflected expansion of private clonotypes. Baseline clonality was found to be higher than that of age-matched healthy donors and was strongly correlated with circulating CD8+ T-cell counts. Sustained-remission and progressing patients did not have matched sampling times, and lymph node repertoires were not examined. Clonality increased at ibrutinib response, stayed stable in sustained remission, and fell back toward baseline at progression.

For TCR beta library preparation, 2 to 2.5 micrograms of genomic DNA were isolated from cryopreserved PBMCs. Longitudinal blood samples from CLL patients receiving ibrutinib monotherapy were subjected to high-throughput TCR beta sequencing. The patients took part in an open-label, single-center phase 2 trial of ibrutinib monotherapy. On this clone itself: Its antigen target is currently unknown. Base qualities are missing; no much larger clone stands one base away.

A MiSeq instrument was used for deep resolution sequencing, which targeted depths ranging from 1 in 1 million up to 1 in 200,000 T cells, with coverage averaging 10x for each clonotype. TCR beta libraries were generated with the immunoSEQ hsTCRB Kit. The study's processing was this. The data were analyzed with ImmunoSEQ Analyzer and ImmunoSEQ Data Assistant, and V, D and J gene assignments followed IMGT definitions. Clonality was computed as one minus normalized Shannon entropy of productive rearrangement frequencies, ranging from 0 to 1. Only overrepresented clonotypes making up at least 0.05% of each patient's repertoire were included in the public clonotype analysis. Repertoires from about a dozen age-matched healthy donors in immuneACCESS were used as clonality controls. In TCRdb, the immuneACCESS table is reduced to in-frame sequences with V and J assigned. These tables do not hold every clone; where another copy was compared, an unresolved V gene accounts for under half, and the others remain unexplained. The D gene and trimming were derived from the DNA, and the V and J assignments and clone size from that table. This sample lists 13,000 to 15,000 clones; 52% were detected once. Around 34% of the sample is taken by the ten largest.

There are 15 amino acids in the CDR3, from cysteine to phenylalanine inclusive. Only CDR3 DNA remains: 45 bases, in frame from the first base. The germline V gene provides CDR1 SGDLS and CDR2 YYNGEE. V was cut back by 0 bases and J by 2 bases, leaving a gap of 12 bases between them. Sequences were derived from PBMCs, sampled at a 24-month disease-progression time point, from a patient treated with ibrutinib. The source is a human donor with chronic lymphocytic leukemia. The V and J segments used are TRBV9 and TRBJ2-7, with the identity of the D gene unclear. The bases read TGTGCCAGCAGCGTAGGCCCTCAACCAACCTACGAGCAGTACTTC. It codes for CASSVGPQPTYEQYF.